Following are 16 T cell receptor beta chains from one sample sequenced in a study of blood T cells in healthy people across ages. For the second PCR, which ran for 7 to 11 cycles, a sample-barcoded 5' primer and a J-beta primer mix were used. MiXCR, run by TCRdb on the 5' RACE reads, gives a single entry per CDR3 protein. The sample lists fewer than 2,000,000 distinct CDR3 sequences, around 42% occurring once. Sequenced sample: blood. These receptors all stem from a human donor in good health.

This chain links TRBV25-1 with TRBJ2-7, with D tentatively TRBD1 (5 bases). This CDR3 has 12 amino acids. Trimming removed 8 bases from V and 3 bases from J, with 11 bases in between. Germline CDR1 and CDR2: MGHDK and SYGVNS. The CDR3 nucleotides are TGTGCCAGCGAGACAGCGCACTACGAGCAGTACTTC. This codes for CASETAHYEQYF.

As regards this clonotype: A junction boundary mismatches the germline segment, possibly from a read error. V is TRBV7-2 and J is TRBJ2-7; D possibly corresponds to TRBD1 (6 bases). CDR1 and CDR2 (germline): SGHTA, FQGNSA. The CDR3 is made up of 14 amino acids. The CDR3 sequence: CAGSFVGGPNEQYF. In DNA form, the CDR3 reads TGTGCCGGCAGCTTCGTAGGGGGTCCCAACGAGCAGTACTTC. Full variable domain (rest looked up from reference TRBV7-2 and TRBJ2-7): GAGVSQSPSNKVTEKGKDVELRCDPISGHTALYWYRQSLGQGLEFLIYFQGNSAPDKSGLPSDRFSAERTGGSVSTLTIQRTQQEDSAVYLCAGSFVGGPNEQYFGPGTRLTVT.

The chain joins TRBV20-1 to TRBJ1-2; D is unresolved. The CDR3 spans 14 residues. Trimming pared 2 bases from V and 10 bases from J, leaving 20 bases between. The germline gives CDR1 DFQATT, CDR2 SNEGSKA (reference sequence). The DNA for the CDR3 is TGCAGTGCTAGACCGAAAGATACGTCGCAGGTCTACACCTTC. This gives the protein CSARPKDTSQVYTF.

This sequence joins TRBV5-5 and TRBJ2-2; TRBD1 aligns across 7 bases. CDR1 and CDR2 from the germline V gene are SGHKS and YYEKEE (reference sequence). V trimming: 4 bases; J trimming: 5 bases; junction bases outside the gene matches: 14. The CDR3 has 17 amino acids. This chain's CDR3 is CASSPAKTGAGTGELFF. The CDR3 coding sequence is TGTGCCAGCAGCCCGGCGAAAACAGGGGCCGGGACCGGGGAGCTGTTTTTT. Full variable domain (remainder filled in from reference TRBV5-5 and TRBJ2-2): DAGVTQSPTHLIKTRGQQVTLRCSPISGHKSVSWYQQVLGQGPQFIFQYYEKEERGRGNFPDRFSARQFPNYSSELNVNALLLGDSALYLCASSPAKTGAGTGELFFGEGSRLTVL.

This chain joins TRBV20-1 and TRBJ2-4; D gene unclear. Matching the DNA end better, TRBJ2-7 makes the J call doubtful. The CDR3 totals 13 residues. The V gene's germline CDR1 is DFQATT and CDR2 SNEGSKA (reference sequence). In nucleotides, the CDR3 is TGCAGTGCTAGAGATCAAGGAACCCTCGAGCAGTACTTC. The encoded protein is CSARDQGTLEQYF.

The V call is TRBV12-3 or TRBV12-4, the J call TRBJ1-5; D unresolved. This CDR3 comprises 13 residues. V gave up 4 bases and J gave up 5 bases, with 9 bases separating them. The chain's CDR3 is CASSSVEDQPQHF. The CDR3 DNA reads TGTGCCAGCAGTTCGGTCGAGGATCAGCCCCAGCATTTT.

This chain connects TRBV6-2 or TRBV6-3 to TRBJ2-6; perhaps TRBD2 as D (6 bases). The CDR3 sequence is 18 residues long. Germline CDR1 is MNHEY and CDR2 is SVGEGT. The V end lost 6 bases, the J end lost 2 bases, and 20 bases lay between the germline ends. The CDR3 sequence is CASRAGPSPAAGANVLTF. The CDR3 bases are TGTGCCAGCAGGGCGGGGCCCTCACCAGCGGCTGGGGCCAACGTCCTGACTTTC.

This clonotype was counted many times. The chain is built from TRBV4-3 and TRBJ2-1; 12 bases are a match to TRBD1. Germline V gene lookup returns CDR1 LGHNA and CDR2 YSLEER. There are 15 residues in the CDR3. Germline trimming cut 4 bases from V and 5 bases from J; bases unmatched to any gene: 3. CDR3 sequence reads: CASSPGTGGHNEQFF. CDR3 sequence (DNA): TGCGCCAGCAGCCCGGGGACAGGGGGCCACAATGAGCAGTTCTTC.

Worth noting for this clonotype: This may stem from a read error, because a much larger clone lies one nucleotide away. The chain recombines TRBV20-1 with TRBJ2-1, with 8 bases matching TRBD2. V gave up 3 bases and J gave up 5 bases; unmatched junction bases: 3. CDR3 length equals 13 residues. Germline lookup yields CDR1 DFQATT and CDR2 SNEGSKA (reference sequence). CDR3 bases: TGCAGTGCTAGCGGGGGGGCCCACAATGAGCAGTTCTTC. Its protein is CSASGGAHNEQFF.

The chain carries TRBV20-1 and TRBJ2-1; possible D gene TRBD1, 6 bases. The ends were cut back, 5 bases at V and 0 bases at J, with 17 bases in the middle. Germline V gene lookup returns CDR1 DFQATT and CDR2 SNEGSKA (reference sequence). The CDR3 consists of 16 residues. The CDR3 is CSAGSRQGFSYNEQFF. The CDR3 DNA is TGCAGTGCTGGTTCTCGGCAGGGGTTCTCCTACAATGAGCAGTTCTTC.

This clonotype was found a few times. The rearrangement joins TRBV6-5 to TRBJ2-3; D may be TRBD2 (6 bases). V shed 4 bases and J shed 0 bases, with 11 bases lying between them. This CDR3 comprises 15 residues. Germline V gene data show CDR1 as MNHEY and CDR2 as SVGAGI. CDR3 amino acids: CASSSRGSSTDTQYF. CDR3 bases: TGTGCCAGCAGTTCGCGGGGCTCTAGCACAGATACGCAGTATTTT.

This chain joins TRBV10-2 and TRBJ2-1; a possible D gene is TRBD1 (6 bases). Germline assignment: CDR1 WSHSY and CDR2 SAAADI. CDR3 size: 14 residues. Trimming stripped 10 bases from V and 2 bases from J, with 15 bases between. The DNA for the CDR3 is TGCGCCATGTCGAGGGGGTCGCCCTACAATGAGCAGTTCTTC. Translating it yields CAMSRGSPYNEQFF.

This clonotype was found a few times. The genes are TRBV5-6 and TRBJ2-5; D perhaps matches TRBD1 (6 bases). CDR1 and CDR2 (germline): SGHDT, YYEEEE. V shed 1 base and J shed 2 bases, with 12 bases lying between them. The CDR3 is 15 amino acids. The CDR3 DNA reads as TGTGCCAGCAGCTTGACAGGGTCATTTCAAGAGACCCAGTACTTC. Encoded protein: CASSLTGSFQETQYF.

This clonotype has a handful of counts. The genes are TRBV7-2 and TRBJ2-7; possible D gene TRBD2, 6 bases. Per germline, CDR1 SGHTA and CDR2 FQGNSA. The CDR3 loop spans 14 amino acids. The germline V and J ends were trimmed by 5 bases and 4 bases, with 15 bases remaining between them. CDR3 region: CASSQGWREYEQYF. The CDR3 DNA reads TGTGCCAGCAGCCAAGGGTGGAGGGAGTACGAGCAGTACTTC.

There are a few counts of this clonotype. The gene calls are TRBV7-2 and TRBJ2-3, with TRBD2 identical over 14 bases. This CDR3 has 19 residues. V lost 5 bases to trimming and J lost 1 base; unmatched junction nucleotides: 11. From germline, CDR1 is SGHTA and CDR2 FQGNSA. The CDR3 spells CASSPGLAGALLGTDTQYF. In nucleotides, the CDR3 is TGTGCCAGCAGCCCGGGACTAGCGGGGGCCCTTCTCGGCACAGATACGCAGTATTTT.

The CDR3 DNA is TGTGCCAGCAGCGGGGGAGGGAGGGCTCAGCCCCAGCATTTT. This encodes CASSGGGRAQPQHF. The J gene is TRBJ1-5, the V gene TRBV7-2; D perhaps matches TRBD1 (5 bases). Trimming cost V 5 bases and J 6 bases, with 14 bases left between them. Per the germline V gene, CDR1 is SGHTA and CDR2 is FQGNSA. The CDR3 contains 14 residues.